The entry below describes one TCR beta chain. The CDR3 is 14 amino acids. In germline, CDR1 is SGHRS, CDR2 YFSETQ. V shed 4 bases, J shed 2 bases, and the junction held 4 bases outside the gene matches. This entry belongs to a study of beta chain features in type 1 diabetes. Reverse transcription of all isolated RNA meant that expressed TCRB transcripts were sequenced. Clones were sequenced by immunoSEQ multiplex PCR, and TCRdb holds only the in-frame ones, with some missing. Seen here are about 360,000 clones, roughly an eighth observed once, and the top ten hold approximately 0.015%. The source is a young man in good health. The chain has TRBV5-1 and TRBJ2-7; TRBD1 matches 9 bases. Sequenced: naive CD4+ T cells from blood. CDR3 in amino acids: CASSPGTGTYEQYF. The CDR3 DNA is TGCGCCAGCAGCCCGGGGACAGGGACCTACGAGCAGTACTTC. Combining the CDR3 with reference TRBV5-1 and TRBJ2-7 gives the whole variable domain KAGVTQTPRYLIKTRGQQVTLSCSPISGHRSVSWYQQTPGQGLQFLFEYFSETQRNKGNFPGRFSGRQFSNSRSEMNVSTLELGDSALYLCASSPGTGTYEQYFGPGTRLTVT.